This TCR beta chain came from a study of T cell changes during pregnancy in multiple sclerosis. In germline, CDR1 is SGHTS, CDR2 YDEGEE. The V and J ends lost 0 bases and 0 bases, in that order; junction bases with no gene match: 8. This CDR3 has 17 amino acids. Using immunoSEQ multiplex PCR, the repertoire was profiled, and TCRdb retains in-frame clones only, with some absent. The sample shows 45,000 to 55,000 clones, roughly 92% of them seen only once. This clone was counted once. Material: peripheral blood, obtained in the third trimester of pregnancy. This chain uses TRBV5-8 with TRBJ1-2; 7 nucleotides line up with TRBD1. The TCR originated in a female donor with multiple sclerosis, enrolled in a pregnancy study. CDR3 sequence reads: CASSLGLTGSANYGYTF. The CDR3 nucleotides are TGTGCCAGCAGCTTGGGCCTGACAGGGAGTGCTAACTATGGCTACACCTTC.